This TCR beta chain was recovered during a study of human T cells and chemical hapten exposure. Findings of the study overall: The presence of alopecia in the donors means their immune response may differ from healthy people's.

V lost 3 bases and J 0 bases, leaving 7 bases between the germline ends. The CDR3 has 13 amino acids. Germline V CDR1 and CDR2: SGHNT, YYREEE (reference sequence). As for time point: pre-sensitization, week 0. Described treatment: therapeutic diphenylcyclopropenone sensitization with weekly scalp DPC. Those who donated were patients with alopecia, 18 to 70 years of age, and suitable for DPC. TCRdb reprocessed the RACE reads via MiXCR and lists one record per CDR3 protein. The table includes over 30,000 distinct CDR3 sequences, 6% to 9.5% detected once. Turning to this clonotype: The antigen is not known.

Specimen: whole blood, collected in connection with sensitization to the hapten diphenylcyclopropenone (DPC). The origin of this receptor is a woman aged 50 to 60 with alopecia areata. Some clones in this sample may be carry-over from other donors' samples. J is TRBJ2-7 and V is TRBV5-4; no reliable D call. The CDR3, as DNA: TGTGCCAGCAGCTCCGTGAACTCCTACGAGCAGTACTTC. Its translation is CASSSVNSYEQYF.